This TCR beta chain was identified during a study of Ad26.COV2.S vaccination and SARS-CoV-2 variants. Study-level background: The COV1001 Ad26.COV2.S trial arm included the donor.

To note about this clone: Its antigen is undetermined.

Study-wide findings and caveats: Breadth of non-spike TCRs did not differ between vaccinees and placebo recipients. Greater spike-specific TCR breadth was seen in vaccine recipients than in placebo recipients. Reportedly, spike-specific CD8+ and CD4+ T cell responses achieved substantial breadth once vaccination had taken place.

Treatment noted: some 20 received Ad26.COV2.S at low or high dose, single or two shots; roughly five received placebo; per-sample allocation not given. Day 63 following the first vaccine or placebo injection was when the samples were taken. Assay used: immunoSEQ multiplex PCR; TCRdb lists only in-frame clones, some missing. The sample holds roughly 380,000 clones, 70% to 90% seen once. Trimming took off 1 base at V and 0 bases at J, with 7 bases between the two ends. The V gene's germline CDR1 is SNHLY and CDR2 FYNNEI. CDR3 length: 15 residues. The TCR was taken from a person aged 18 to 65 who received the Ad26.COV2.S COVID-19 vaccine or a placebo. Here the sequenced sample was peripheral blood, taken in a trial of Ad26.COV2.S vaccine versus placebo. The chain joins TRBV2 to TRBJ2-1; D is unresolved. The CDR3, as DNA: TGTGCCAGCAGTGAAGGACACTTCTCCTACAATGAGCAGTTCTTC. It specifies CASSEGHFSYNEQFF. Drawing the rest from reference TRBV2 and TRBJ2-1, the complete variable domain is EPEVTQTPSHQVTQMGQEVILRCVPISNHLYFYWYRQILGQKVEFLVSFYNNEISEKSEIFDDQFSVERPDGSNFTLKIRSTKLEDSAMYFCASSEGHFSYNEQFFGPGTRLTVL.